The 24 T cell receptor beta chains listed next were all sequenced from one sample in a study of blood T cell repertoires in COVID-19. The method was immunoSEQ multiplex PCR; TCRdb's version includes in-frame clones alone and lacks a portion of them. This table holds some 80,000 clones, about 85% found once. The material sequenced was peripheral blood. These TCRs come from a man aged 60 to 75 with COVID-19, enrolled during active disease.

V is TRBV5-1 and J is TRBJ2-7; 8 positions agree with TRBD1. CDR1 SGHRS and CDR2 YFSETQ come from the germline V gene. The CDR3 contains 16 residues. The V segment lost 0 bases and the J segment 3 bases; nucleotides outside the gene matches: 8. The CDR3 protein is CASSLAGGQVRYEQYF. The CDR3, as DNA: TGCGCCAGCAGCTTGGCCGGGGGACAGGTACGCTACGAGCAGTACTTC.

The rearrangement uses TRBV6-5 and TRBJ2-7; 7 nucleotides agree with TRBD1. This CDR3 has 15 residues. J was trimmed by 2 bases and V by 0 bases; bases with no gene match: 4. Germline lookup yields CDR1 MNHEY and CDR2 SVGAGI. The CDR3 DNA follows: TGTGCCAGCAGTTACTCGAAGGGGGCCCCCTACGAGCAGTACTTC. Protein product: CASSYSKGAPYEQYF.

The chain uses TRBV18 and TRBJ1-2; a weak D match, TRBD1 (6 bases). The germline V gene has CDR1 KGHSH and CDR2 LQKENI. The CDR3 is 14 residues long. V was pared by 4 bases and J by 6 bases, with 15 bases between. The DNA for the CDR3 is TGTGCCAGCTCACATCCCGGGACACAAGATGGCTACACCTTC. It is translated as CASSHPGTQDGYTF.

The V call is TRBV6-6, the J call TRBJ2-1; D is possibly TRBD1 (5 bases). CDR1 MNHNY and CDR2 SVGAGI come from the germline V gene (reference sequence). The CDR3 consists of 12 residues. The V and J ends lost 6 bases and 9 bases respectively, with 12 bases between them. CDR3 DNA sequence: TGTGCCAGCAGGGAGCTTAGGGGTGAGCAGTTCTTC. Protein: CASRELRGEQFF.

The rearrangement uses TRBV6-1 and TRBJ1-3; no firm D call. From germline, CDR1 is MNHNS and CDR2 SASEGT. This CDR3 has 14 residues. V dropped 10 bases and J dropped 0 bases, with 13 bases sitting between them. CDR3 region: CATATDLSGNTIYF. Here the CDR3 DNA reads TGTGCCACCGCCACAGATCTCTCTGGAAACACCATATATTTT.

V and J are TRBV4-2 and TRBJ2-6; D is undetermined. V was clipped by 1 base and J by 0 bases, with 7 bases between them. Germline CDR1 is LGHNA and CDR2 is YNFKEQ. The CDR3 spans 16 residues. DNA for the CDR3: TGTGCCAGCAGCCAAGGAGGAACCTCTGGGGCCAACGTCCTGACTTTC. Translating it yields CASSQGGTSGANVLTF.

The genes are TRBV11-3 and TRBJ2-5, with 9 bases lining up with TRBD2. Germline lookup yields CDR1 SGHNT and CDR2 YENEEA. With V trimmed by 1 base and J by 3 bases, 6 bases remained unmatched. The CDR3 is made up of 16 amino acids. The DNA of the CDR3 is TGTGCCAGCAGCTTAGCCAGCGGGGGGAACAAAGAGACCCAGTACTTC. Translation gives CASSLASGGNKETQYF.

The rearrangement links TRBV3-1 (or the pseudogene TRBV3-2) to TRBJ1-2; D call uncertain. From germline, CDR1 is LGHDT and CDR2 YNNKEL (reference sequence). The V end lost 4 bases, the J end lost 8 bases, and 11 bases lay between the germline ends. The CDR3 contains 12 residues. Here the CDR3 reads CASSPTPWGYTF. CDR3 nucleotide sequence: TGTGCCAGCAGCCCTACCCCCTGGGGCTACACCTTC.

The chain uses TRBV5-1 and TRBJ2-3; 11 bases are shared with TRBD2. The CDR3 is made up of 17 amino acids. Germline trimming cut 1 base from V and 2 bases from J; bases unmatched to any gene: 6. Germline CDR1 and CDR2: SGHRS and YFSETQ. The CDR3 DNA reads as TGCGCCAGCAGCTTGCCCGGGACTAGCGGTGTCACAGATACGCAGTATTTT. Encoded protein: CASSLPGTSGVTDTQYF. Supplemented by reference TRBV5-1 and TRBJ2-3, the full variable domain reads KAGVTQTPRYLIKTRGQQVTLSCSPISGHRSVSWYQQTPGQGLQFLFEYFSETQRNKGNFPGRFSGRQFSNSRSEMNVSTLELGDSALYLCASSLPGTSGVTDTQYFGPGTRLTVL.

This clone appeared once. The chain carries TRBV6-5 and TRBJ2-2; D call uncertain. The germline V and J ends were trimmed by 6 bases and 0 bases, with 8 bases remaining between them. CDR1 and CDR2 (germline): MNHEY, SVGAGI. The CDR3 sequence is 14 residues long. The CDR3 loop reads CASSPLSNTGELFF. The CDR3 nucleotides are TGTGCCAGCAGCCCGCTATCGAACACCGGGGAGCTGTTTTTT.

The chain is built from TRBV6-5 and TRBJ2-3, with D perhaps TRBD1 (5 bases). Between the trimmed V and J ends, which lost 6 bases and 2 bases, there was a span of 12 bases. CDR3 length equals 14 residues. The germline gives CDR1 MNHEY, CDR2 SVGAGI. DNA for the CDR3: TGTGCCAGCAGCCTAGGGGCCTACACAGATACGCAGTATTTT. Its translation: CASSLGAYTDTQYF.

The chain couples TRBV19 to TRBJ1-5; possibly TRBD1 for D (6 bases). CDR1 and CDR2 (germline): LNHDA, SQIVND (reference sequence). This CDR3 region has 16 residues. With 5 bases removed from V and 0 bases from J, the gap between germline ends came to 14 bases. Here the CDR3 reads CASSGIGQSSNQPQHF. The CDR3 DNA follows: TGTGCCAGTAGTGGGATAGGACAGAGTAGCAATCAGCCCCAGCATTTT.

This clone came up many times. V usage is TRBV11-2 and J usage is TRBJ1-2, with D perhaps matching TRBD1 (6 bases). CDR3 length: 16 amino acids. Trimming took off 1 base at V and 0 bases at J, with 12 bases between the two ends. Germline CDR1 SGHAT, CDR2 FQNNGV. The CDR3 DNA follows: TGTGCCAGCAGCTTAGCGAGGACAGACCCTAACTATGGCTACACCTTC. This sequence encodes CASSLARTDPNYGYTF.

The chain combines TRBV29-1 with TRBJ2-7; 10 nucleotides match TRBD1. The CDR3 covers 14 residues. Trimming took 7 bases from V and 3 from J; bases not matched to a gene: 9. CDR1 and CDR2 from the germline V gene are SQVTM and ANQGSEA. DNA for the CDR3: TGCAGCGCCCTCCCCGGGACAGGGGACTACGAGCAGTACTTC. Its protein product is CSALPGTGDYEQYF.

The chain has TRBV3-1 (or the pseudogene TRBV3-2) and TRBJ2-7; weak D call: TRBD1 (6 bases). Looked up from germline, CDR1 is LGHDT and CDR2 is YNNKEL (reference sequence). Trimming pared 1 base from V and 6 bases from J, leaving 16 bases between. The CDR3 totals 15 residues. CDR3: CASSQVGAEAGEQYF. The CDR3 coding sequence is TGTGCCAGCAGCCAAGTGGGGGCGGAGGCCGGCGAGCAGTACTTC.

V is TRBV7-3 and J is TRBJ2-2; 8 positions agree with TRBD1. V was pared by 5 bases and J by 4 bases, with 6 bases of the junction left unmatched. The CDR3 has 15 amino acids. Germline V gene data show CDR1 as SGHTA and CDR2 as FQGTGA. DNA for the CDR3: TGTGCCAGCAGCCCACAGGGGGTGGGCACCGGGGAGCTGTTTTTT. Translation gives CASSPQGVGTGELFF.

This clone appeared a few times. This sequence joins TRBV3-1 (or the pseudogene TRBV3-2) and TRBJ2-7, with 10 bases fitting TRBD2. The ends lost 5 bases at V and 7 bases at J; junction bases unmatched: 8. This CDR3 spans 14 amino acids. Looked up from germline, CDR1 is LGHDT and CDR2 is YNNKEL (reference sequence). For the CDR3, the DNA is TGTGCCAGCAGCGGGCTAGCGGGAGTTTTTGAGCAGTACTTC. Translated, it gives CASSGLAGVFEQYF.

V usage is TRBV20-1 and J usage is TRBJ2-1; D not certain. Looked up from germline, CDR1 is DFQATT and CDR2 is SNEGSKA (reference sequence). V lost 5 bases and J 8 bases, leaving 10 bases between the germline ends. This CDR3 is built from 11 residues. The CDR3 loop is CSAYYIDEQFF. The CDR3, as DNA: TGCAGTGCTTACTATATCGATGAGCAGTTCTTC.

The chain has TRBV4-2 and TRBJ2-1, with 10 bases matching TRBD1. Germline values: CDR1 LGHNA, CDR2 YNFKEQ. V gave up 0 bases and J gave up 5 bases; unmatched junction bases: 4. The CDR3 sequence is 16 residues long. The CDR3 region has the DNA TGTGCCAGCAGCCAAGAGGGACAGGGGACTAACAATGAGCAGTTCTTC. Amino acids: CASSQEGQGTNNEQFF.

The rearrangement links TRBV7-3 to TRBJ2-6, with D unresolved. The CDR3 is made up of 16 amino acids. Trimming cost V 5 bases and J 1 base, with 12 bases left between them. CDR1 is SGHTA, CDR2 FQGTGA, per germline. The CDR3 nucleotides read TGTGCCAGCAGCCCAACGCAGAGGTCTGGGGCCAACGTCCTGACTTTC. Translated: CASSPTQRSGANVLTF.

Here the CDR3 DNA reads TGTGCCAGCAGTTACTCGTCCGGGAGTCAGTACGAGCAGTACTTC. Translation: CASSYSSGSQYEQYF. The J gene is TRBJ2-7, the V gene TRBV6-5; D may be TRBD2 (6 bases). The CDR3 extends over 15 amino acids. From germline, CDR1 is MNHEY and CDR2 SVGAGI. The ends were cut back, 0 bases at V and 4 bases at J, with 13 bases in the middle.

CDR3 coding DNA: TGTGCCAGTATGGACATACCAGGAAGTAGCAATCAGCCCCAGCATTTT. This encodes CASMDIPGSSNQPQHF. The chain is built from TRBV19 and TRBJ1-5; D might be TRBD1 (5 bases). Germline loops: CDR1 LNHDA, CDR2 SQIVND (reference sequence). V was cut by 7 bases and J by 0 bases, with 16 bases left in between. The CDR3 spans 16 residues.

The chain has TRBV9 and TRBJ2-2; TRBD2 aligns across 7 bases. This CDR3 spans 16 amino acids. V was clipped by 0 bases and J by 1 base; unmatched bases: 3. Germline V gene data show CDR1 as SGDLS and CDR2 as YYNGEE. CDR3: CASSVDSGQNTGELFF. The CDR3 bases are TGTGCCAGCAGCGTAGATAGCGGGCAGAACACCGGGGAGCTGTTTTTT.

The CDR3 DNA follows: TGTGCCAGAAGCCGGACTAGCGGTTCCTACGAGCAGTACTTC. It yields the protein CARSRTSGSYEQYF. The chain carries TRBV5-3 and TRBJ2-7; TRBD2 matches at 10 bases. TRBV5-3 is treated as an ORF (open reading frame) with a function not yet certain. There are 14 residues in the CDR3. J gave up 1 base and V 4 bases, and 2 bases lay outside the gene matches.